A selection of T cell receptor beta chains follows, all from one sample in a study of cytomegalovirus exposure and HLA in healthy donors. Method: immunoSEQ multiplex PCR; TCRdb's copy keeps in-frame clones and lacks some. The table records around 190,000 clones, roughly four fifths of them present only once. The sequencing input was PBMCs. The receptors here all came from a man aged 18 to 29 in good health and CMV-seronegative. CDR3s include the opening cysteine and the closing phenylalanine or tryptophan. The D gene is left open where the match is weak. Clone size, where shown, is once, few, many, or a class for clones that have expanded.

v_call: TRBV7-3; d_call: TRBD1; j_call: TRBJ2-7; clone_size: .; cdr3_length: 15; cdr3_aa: CASSSTGVGTYEQYF; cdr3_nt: TGTGCCAGCAGCTCAACAGGGGTTGGAACCTACGAGCAGTACTTC
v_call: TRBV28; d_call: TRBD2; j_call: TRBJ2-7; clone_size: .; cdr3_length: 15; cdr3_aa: CASSFTSGRSYEQYF; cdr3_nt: TGTGCCAGCAGTTTCACTAGCGGGAGATCCTACGAGCAGTACTTC
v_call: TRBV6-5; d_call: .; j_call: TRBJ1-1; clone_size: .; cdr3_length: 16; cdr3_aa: CASSYGRTAVGTEAFF; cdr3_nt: TGTGCCAGCAGTTACGGTCGAACGGCGGTCGGCACTGAAGCTTTCTTT
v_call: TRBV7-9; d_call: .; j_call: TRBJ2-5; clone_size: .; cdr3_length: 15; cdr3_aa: CASSLQALTQETQYF; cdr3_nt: TGTGCCAGCAGCTTGCAGGCGCTGACCCAAGAGACCCAGTACTTC
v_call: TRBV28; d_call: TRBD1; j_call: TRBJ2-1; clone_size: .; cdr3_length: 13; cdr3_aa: CASSSSRGNEQFF; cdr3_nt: TGTGCCAGCAGTTCCTCCAGGGGGAATGAGCAGTTCTTC
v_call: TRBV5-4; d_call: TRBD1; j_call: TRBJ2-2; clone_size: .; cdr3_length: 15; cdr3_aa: CASSVDRAATGELFF; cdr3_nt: TGTGCCAGCAGCGTGGACAGGGCAGCCACCGGGGAGCTGTTTTTT
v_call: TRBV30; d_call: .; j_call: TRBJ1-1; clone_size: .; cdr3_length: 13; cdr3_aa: CAWGRGMNTEAFF; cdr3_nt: TGTGCCTGGGGCAGGGGCATGAACACTGAAGCTTTCTTT
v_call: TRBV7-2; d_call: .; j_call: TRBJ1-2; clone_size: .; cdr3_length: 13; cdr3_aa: CASSGRIGYGYTF; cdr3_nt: TGTGCCAGCAGCGGGCGTATTGGGTATGGCTACACCTTC
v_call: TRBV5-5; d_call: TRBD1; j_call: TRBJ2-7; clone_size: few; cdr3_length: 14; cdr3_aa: CASSRGQGVYEQYF; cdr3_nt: TGTGCCAGCAGCAGGGGGCAGGGAGTCTACGAGCAGTACTTC
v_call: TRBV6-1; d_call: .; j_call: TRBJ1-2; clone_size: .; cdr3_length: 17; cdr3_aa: CASSEEPGMPTNYGYTF; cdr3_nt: TGTGCCAGCAGTGAGGAACCGGGGATGCCTACTAACTATGGCTACACCTTC
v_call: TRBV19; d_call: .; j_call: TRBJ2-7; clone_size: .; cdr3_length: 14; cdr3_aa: CASSIRTSSYEQYF; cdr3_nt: TGTGCCAGTAGTATCCGAACTAGCTCCTACGAGCAGTACTTC
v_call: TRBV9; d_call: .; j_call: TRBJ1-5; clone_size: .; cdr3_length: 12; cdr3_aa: CASSVRWSAQHF; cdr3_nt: TGTGCCAGCAGCGTACGGTGGTCTGCCCAGCATTTT
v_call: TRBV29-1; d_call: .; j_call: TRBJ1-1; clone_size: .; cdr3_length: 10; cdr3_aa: CSVAGPEAFF; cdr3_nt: TGCAGCGTTGCGGGTCCTGAAGCTTTCTTT
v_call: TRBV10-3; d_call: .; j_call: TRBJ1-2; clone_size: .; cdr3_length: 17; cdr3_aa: CATRRVKSPDVNYGYTF; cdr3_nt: TGTGCCACACGCAGGGTTAAATCCCCGGACGTCAACTATGGCTACACCTTC
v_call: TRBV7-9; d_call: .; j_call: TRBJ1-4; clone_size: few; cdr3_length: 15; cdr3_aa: CASSRMGGPNEKLFF; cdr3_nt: TGTGCCAGCAGCCGCATGGGGGGTCCTAATGAAAAACTGTTTTTT
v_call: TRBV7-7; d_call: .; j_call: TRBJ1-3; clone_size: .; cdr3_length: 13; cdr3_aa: CASSLSGGNTIYF; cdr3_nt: TGTGCTAGCAGCTTATCGGGGGGAAACACCATATATTTT
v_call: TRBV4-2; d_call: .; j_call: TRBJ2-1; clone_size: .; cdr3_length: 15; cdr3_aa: CASSLNPSGANEQFF; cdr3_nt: TGTGCCAGCAGCCTTAACCCTTCAGGGGCCAATGAGCAGTTCTTC
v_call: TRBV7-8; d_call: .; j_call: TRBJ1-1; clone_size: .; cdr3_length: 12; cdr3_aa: CASSLVEARAFF; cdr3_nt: TGTGCCAGCAGCTTAGTCGAGGCGAGGGCTTTCTTT
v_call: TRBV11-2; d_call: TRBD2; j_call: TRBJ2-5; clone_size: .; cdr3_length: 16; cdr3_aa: CASSPGVAGEGETQYF; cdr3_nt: TGTGCCAGCAGCCCCGGGGTAGCGGGGGAAGGGGAGACCCAGTACTTC
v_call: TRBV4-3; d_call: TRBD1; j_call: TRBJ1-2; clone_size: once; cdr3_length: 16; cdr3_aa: CASSQDLRGLNYGYTF; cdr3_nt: TGCGCCAGCAGCCAAGATCTCAGGGGGCTTAACTATGGCTACACCTTC
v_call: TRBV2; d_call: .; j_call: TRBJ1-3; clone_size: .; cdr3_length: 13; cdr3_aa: CASSSRPGDTIYF; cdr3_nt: TGTGCCAGCAGTTCGAGACCCGGGGACACCATATATTTT
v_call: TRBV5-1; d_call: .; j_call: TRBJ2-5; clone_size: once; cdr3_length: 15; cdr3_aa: CASSKRAGLQETQYF; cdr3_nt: TGCGCCAGCAGCAAAAGGGCGGGGCTGCAAGAGACCCAGTACTTC
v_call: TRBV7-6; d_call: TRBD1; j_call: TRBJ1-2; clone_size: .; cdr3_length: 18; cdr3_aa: CASSRLVGAGGSPNGYTF; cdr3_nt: TGTGCCAGCAGCCGACTTGTCGGTGCAGGGGGCAGTCCCAATGGCTACACCTTC
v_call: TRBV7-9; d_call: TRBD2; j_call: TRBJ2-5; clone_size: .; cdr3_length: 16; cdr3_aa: CSSSLTRGTSGETQYF; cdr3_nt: TGTTCCAGCAGCTTAACCAGAGGGACTAGCGGGGAGACCCAGTACTTC
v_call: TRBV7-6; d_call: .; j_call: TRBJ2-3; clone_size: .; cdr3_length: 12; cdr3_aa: CASSLGDITQYF; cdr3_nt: TGTGCCAGCAGCTTAGGGGACATAACGCAGTATTTT
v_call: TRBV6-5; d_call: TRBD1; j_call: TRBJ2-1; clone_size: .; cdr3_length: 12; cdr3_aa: CASSSQQGSRFF; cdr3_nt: TGTGCCAGCAGTTCTCAACAGGGGTCCCGGTTCTTC
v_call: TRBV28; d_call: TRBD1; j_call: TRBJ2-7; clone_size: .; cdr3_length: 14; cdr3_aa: CASSRQGASYEQYF; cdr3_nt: TGTGCCAGCAGCCGACAGGGGGCGTCTTACGAGCAGTACTTC
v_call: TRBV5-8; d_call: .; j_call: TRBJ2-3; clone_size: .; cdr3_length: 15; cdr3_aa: CASSLSRASTDTQYF; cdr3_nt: TGTGCCAGCAGCCTTTCCAGGGCTAGCACAGATACGCAGTATTTT
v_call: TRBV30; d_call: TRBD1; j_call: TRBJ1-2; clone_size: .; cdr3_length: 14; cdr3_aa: CAWTLTGGVYGYTF; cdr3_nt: TGTGCCTGGACATTAACAGGGGGTGTATATGGCTACACCTTC
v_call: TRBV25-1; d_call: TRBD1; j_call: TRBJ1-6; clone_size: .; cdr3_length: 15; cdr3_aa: CASSENAGGNSPLHF; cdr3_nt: TGTGCCAGCAGTGAAAATGCAGGGGGTAATTCACCCCTCCACTTT
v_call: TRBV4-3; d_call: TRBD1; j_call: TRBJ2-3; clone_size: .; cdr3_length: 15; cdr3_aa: CASSLTGKGTDTQYF; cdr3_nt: TGCGCCAGCAGCCTGACAGGGAAAGGGACAGATACGCAGTATTTT
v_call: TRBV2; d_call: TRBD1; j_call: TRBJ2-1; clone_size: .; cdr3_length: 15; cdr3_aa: CASNSRDRAYNEQFF; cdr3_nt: TGTGCCAGCAATAGCCGGGACAGGGCGTATAATGAGCAGTTCTTC
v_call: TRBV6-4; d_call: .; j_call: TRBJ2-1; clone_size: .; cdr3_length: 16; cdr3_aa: CASSPQPDTTYNEQFF; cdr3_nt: TGTGCCAGCAGTCCACAGCCGGACACAACCTACAATGAGCAGTTCTTC
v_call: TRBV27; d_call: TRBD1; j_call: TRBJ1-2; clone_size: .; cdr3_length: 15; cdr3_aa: CASRISGTGDYGYTF; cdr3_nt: TGTGCCAGCCGAATTAGCGGGACAGGGGATTATGGCTACACCTTC
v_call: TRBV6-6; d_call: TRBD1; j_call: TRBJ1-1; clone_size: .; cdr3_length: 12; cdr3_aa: CASSSTGGMVGF; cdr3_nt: TGTGCCAGCAGCTCGACAGGGGGAATGGTGGGGTTT
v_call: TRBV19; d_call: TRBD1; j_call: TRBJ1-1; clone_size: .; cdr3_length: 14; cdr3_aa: CASSPDRARTEAFF; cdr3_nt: TGTGCCAGTAGCCCCGACAGGGCTCGCACTGAAGCTTTCTTT
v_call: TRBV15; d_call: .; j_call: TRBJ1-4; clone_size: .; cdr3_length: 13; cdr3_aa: CATSAGGGEKLFF; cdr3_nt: TGTGCCACCAGCGCGGGGGGGGGTGAAAAACTGTTTTTT
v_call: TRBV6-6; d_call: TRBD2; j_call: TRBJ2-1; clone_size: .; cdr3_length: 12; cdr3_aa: CASSSSGDEQFF; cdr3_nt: TGTGCCAGCAGTTCTAGCGGAGATGAGCAGTTCTTC
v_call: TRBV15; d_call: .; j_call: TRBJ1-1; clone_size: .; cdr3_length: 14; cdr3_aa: CATSRDANGVQAFF; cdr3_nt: TGTGCCACCAGCAGAGATGCGAACGGGGTACAAGCTTTCTTT